One and the same sample provided the 27 T cell receptor beta chains below, sequenced in a study of blood T cell repertoires in COVID-19. Only in-frame clones appear in the TCRdb table, and some are missing; sequencing was by immunoSEQ multiplex PCR. The sample consists of more than 15,000 clones, roughly four fifths of them appearing once. The sample was peripheral blood. These receptors came from a man older than 75 with active COVID-19.

The V and J genes are TRBV28 and TRBJ1-5, with 8 bases fitting TRBD1. V dropped 6 bases and J dropped 4; count of bases not matched to a gene: 5. The CDR3 sequence is 14 residues long. Germline CDR1 reads MDHEN; CDR2 reads SYDVKM. The CDR3 here is CASRITGGNQPQHF. The CDR3 DNA sequence: TGTGCCAGCAGGATAACAGGGGGTAATCAGCCCCAGCATTTT.

The chain joins TRBV19 to TRBJ2-5, with TRBD2 matching over 11 bases. Trimming at V came to 5 bases and at J to 0 bases, leaving 8 bases not matched to a gene. CDR1 and CDR2 (germline): LNHDA, SQIVND (reference sequence). This CDR3 spans 17 amino acids. The CDR3 bases are TGTGCCAGTAGTTCAGGGCCGGGACTAGCGGACCAAGAGACCCAGTACTTC. This encodes CASSSGPGLADQETQYF.

The chain has TRBV19 and TRBJ2-1, with D perhaps matching TRBD2 (6 bases). The CDR3 loop spans 15 amino acids. Deletions cut 3 bases from V and 7 bases from J, with 16 bases between. Germline lookup yields CDR1 LNHDA and CDR2 SQIVND (reference sequence). The CDR3 nucleotides are TGTGCCAGTAGTATGGGGCGGACTAAGAATAATGAGCAGTTCTTC. It translates to CASSMGRTKNNEQFF.

This rearrangement joins TRBV2 to TRBJ2-2; 11 bases are shared with TRBD1. The CDR3 contains 13 residues. V shed 7 bases and J 7 bases; nucleotides not matched to a gene: 2. The germline V gene has CDR1 SNHLY and CDR2 FYNNEI. CDR3 loop: CASKDRGRGELFF. DNA of the CDR3: TGTGCCAGCAAGGACAGGGGGCGCGGGGAGCTGTTTTTT.

The chain carries TRBV18 and TRBJ2-2; TRBD2 matches at 7 bases. Germline-derived CDR1 and CDR2 are KGHSH and LQKENI. V gave up 2 bases and J gave up 4 bases; unmatched junction bases: 7. This CDR3 region has 16 residues. The CDR3 sequence is CASSPISLAVTGELFF. CDR3 sequence (DNA): TGTGCCAGCTCACCAATTTCGCTAGCGGTCACCGGGGAGCTGTTTTTT.

V and J are TRBV4-3 and TRBJ2-2; D not resolved. Trimming shortened V by 0 bases and J by 4 bases, and 12 bases separated the two germline ends. The CDR3 contains 16 residues. The germline CDR1 and CDR2 sequences are LGHNA and YSLEER. CDR3 amino acids: CASSQEVSRRTGELFF. The CDR3 nucleotides are TGCGCCAGCAGCCAAGAAGTGTCGAGGCGCACCGGGGAGCTGTTTTTT.

This chain's CDR3 is CASSRNTGMAADTIYF. The CDR3 bases are TGTGCCAGCAGTCGAAATACAGGGATGGCCGCGGACACCATATATTTT. This sequence joins TRBV6-2 or TRBV6-3 and TRBJ1-3; possible D gene TRBD1, 6 bases. CDR1 is MNHEY and CDR2 is SVGEGT in the germline V gene. Trimming took off 5 bases at V and 8 bases at J, with 22 bases between the two ends. This CDR3 has 16 residues.

The chain uses TRBV19 and TRBJ2-1, with 8 nucleotides matching TRBD2. The germline V gene has CDR1 LNHDA and CDR2 SQIVND (reference sequence). The CDR3 covers 13 residues. Unmatched junction bases numbered 6, after V lost 6 bases and J lost 8 bases. CDR3 sequence: CASRSGSRDEQFF. For the CDR3, the DNA is TGTGCCAGTAGGAGCGGGAGTAGAGATGAGCAGTTCTTC.

The V and J genes are TRBV5-4 and TRBJ2-2; D ambiguous. The CDR3 loop spans 13 amino acids. CDR1 and CDR2 (germline): SGHNT, YYREEE (reference sequence). Trimming cost V 2 bases and J 2 bases, with 4 bases left between them. The CDR3 loop reads CASSFQNTGELFF. The DNA for the CDR3 is TGTGCCAGCAGCTTCCAAAACACCGGGGAGCTGTTTTTT. Combining the CDR3 with reference TRBV5-4 and TRBJ2-2 gives the whole variable domain ETGVTQSPTHLIKTRGQQVTLRCSSQSGHNTVSWYQQALGQGPQFIFQYYREEENGRGNFPPRFSGLQFPNYSSELNVNALELDDSALYLCASSFQNTGELFFGEGSRLTVL.

J is TRBJ2-1 and V is TRBV5-5, with TRBD2 as a possible D gene (5 bases). V dropped 0 bases and J dropped 1 base, with 8 bases sitting between them. The CDR3 contains 15 residues. The germline V gene encodes CDR1 SGHKS and CDR2 YYEKEE (reference sequence). The CDR3 spells CASSLGESSYNEQFF. The DNA of the CDR3 is TGTGCCAGCAGCTTGGGGGAGTCATCCTACAATGAGCAGTTCTTC.

The CDR3 loop reads CASSSLRPGGPHNEQFF. The CDR3 DNA is TGTGCCAGCAGCTCACTCAGGCCGGGAGGGCCGCACAATGAGCAGTTCTTC. V is TRBV7-2 and J is TRBJ2-1, with TRBD2 matching 8 bases. This CDR3 spans 17 amino acids. Germline CDR1 and CDR2: SGHTA and FQGNSA. V gave up 4 bases and J gave up 5 bases; unmatched junction bases: 13.

This chain joins TRBV6-6 and TRBJ2-7; D unresolved. The CDR3 is 14 amino acids. Per germline, CDR1 MNHNY and CDR2 SVGAGI (reference sequence). V dropped 2 bases and J dropped 0 bases, with 8 bases sitting between them. CDR3 sequence (DNA): TGTGCCAGCAGTTACGCGTTAAGCTCCTACGAGCAGTACTTC. Amino acids: CASSYALSSYEQYF.

The chain is built from TRBV6-1 and TRBJ2-3, with 12 bases aligning to TRBD2. J gave up 1 base and V 0 bases, and 2 bases lay outside the gene matches. Germline V lookup: CDR1 MNHNS, CDR2 SASEGT. This CDR3 contains 17 residues. The CDR3: CASSEALAGGGTDTQYF. Here the CDR3 DNA reads TGTGCCAGCAGTGAAGCCCTAGCGGGAGGGGGCACAGATACGCAGTATTTT.

V gene TRBV28 combines with J gene TRBJ1-1; no clear D gene. V lost 5 bases, J lost 1 base, and 14 bases lay in between. Looked up from germline, CDR1 is MDHEN and CDR2 is SYDVKM. The CDR3 is made up of 15 amino acids. CDR3 amino acids: CASSTPARPNTEAFF. In DNA, the CDR3 is TGTGCCAGCAGTACCCCCGCCAGGCCGAACACTGAAGCTTTCTTT. Full variable domain (rest looked up from reference TRBV28 and TRBJ1-1): DVKVTQSSRYLVKRTGEKVFLECVQDMDHENMFWYRQDPGLGLRLIYFSYDVKMKEKGDIPEGYSVSREKKERFSLILESASTNQTSMYLCASSTPARPNTEAFFGQGTRLTVV.

This chain connects TRBV5-1 to TRBJ2-7, with TRBD1 as a possible D gene (5 bases). Germline CDR1 is SGHRS and CDR2 is YFSETQ. Trimming cost V 4 bases and J 3 bases, with 17 bases left between them. The CDR3 sequence is 15 residues long. CDR3 residues: CASSIQANIRYEQYF. CDR3 bases: TGCGCCAGCAGCATACAGGCGAATATACGCTACGAGCAGTACTTC.

This CDR3 is CSVDGTSGRTDTQYF. CDR3 in DNA: TGCAGCGTCGATGGGACTAGCGGGAGGACAGATACGCAGTATTTT. V gene TRBV29-1 combines with J gene TRBJ2-3, with 15 nucleotides matching TRBD2. Per the germline V gene, CDR1 is SQVTM and CDR2 is ANQGSEA. V was clipped by 6 bases and J by 3 bases; unmatched bases: 4. The CDR3 totals 15 residues.

The chain carries TRBV20-1 and TRBJ1-2; a weak D match, TRBD1 (6 bases). This CDR3 has 13 amino acids. The germline CDR1 and CDR2 sequences are DFQATT and SNEGSKA (reference sequence). Trimming shortened V by 3 bases and J by 7 bases, and 15 bases separated the two germline ends. CDR3 amino acids: CSASYRDVVGYTF. In nucleotides, the CDR3 is TGCAGTGCTAGTTACAGGGATGTGGTTGGCTACACCTTC.

V gene TRBV21-1 combines with J gene TRBJ1-5; the table's D call of TRBD1 was not tested on the DNA. TRBV21-1 counts as a pseudogene. CDR3 length: 16 residues. CDR3 nucleotide sequence: TGTGCCAGCAGCAATGAGGACAGCGTAAGCAATCAGCCCCAGCATTTT. This gives the protein CASSNEDSVSNQPQHF.

This clone was recorded a few times. The rearrangement uses TRBV30 and TRBJ2-1; D is unresolved. Looked up from germline, CDR1 is GTSNPN and CDR2 is SVGIG (reference sequence). The CDR3 extends over 14 amino acids. V was pared by 2 bases and J by 9 bases, with 17 bases between. The CDR3 loop is CAWSNGGFIFEQFF. CDR3 DNA: TGTGCCTGGAGTAATGGCGGATTTATATTTGAGCAGTTCTTC.

This chain joins TRBV6-2 or TRBV6-3 and TRBJ1-5, with 9 nucleotides matching TRBD1. The germline V gene encodes CDR1 MNHEY and CDR2 SVGEGT. CDR3 length equals 15 residues. V lost 6 bases to trimming and J lost 4 bases; unmatched junction nucleotides: 7. The CDR3 spells CASSPLTGGNQPQHF. The CDR3 DNA reads TGTGCCAGCAGCCCTTTGACAGGGGGAAATCAGCCCCAGCATTTT.

The gene calls are TRBV12-5 and TRBJ2-3, with D uncertain. V was cut by 6 bases and J by 2 bases, with 6 bases left in between. The CDR3 has 12 amino acids. Looked up from germline, CDR1 is LGHNT and CDR2 is FRNRAP. CDR3 DNA: TGTGCTAGTGGCTACTCCACAGATACGCAGTATTTT. Protein sequence: CASGYSTDTQYF.

The chain has TRBV19 and TRBJ2-2; a possible D gene is TRBD1 (5 bases). The CDR3 loop spans 14 amino acids. From germline, CDR1 is LNHDA and CDR2 SQIVND (reference sequence). V lost 11 bases, J lost 0 bases, and 13 bases lay in between. For the CDR3, the DNA is TGTGCCTCCCGCCCAGGGTCGAACACCGGGGAGCTGTTTTTT. Translated, it gives CASRPGSNTGELFF.

V usage is TRBV15 and J usage is TRBJ2-2, with TRBD2 identical over 10 bases. Trimming cost V 6 bases and J 5 bases; bases outside gene matches: 6. This CDR3 has 15 residues. The germline gives CDR1 LNHNV, CDR2 YYDKDF (reference sequence). CDR3 loop: CATREGLARTGELFF. The CDR3 nucleotides read TGTGCCACCAGAGAGGGACTAGCGCGAACCGGGGAGCTGTTTTTT.

This chain connects TRBV19 to TRBJ1-5, with D maybe TRBD1 (5 bases). The CDR3 loop spans 12 amino acids. With 6 bases removed from V and 7 bases from J, the gap between germline ends came to 10 bases. Germline values: CDR1 LNHDA, CDR2 SQIVND (reference sequence). CDR3 sequence reads: CASRAGRQPQHF. As DNA, the CDR3 is TGTGCCAGTAGGGCAGGGAGGCAGCCCCAGCATTTT.

The V call is TRBV9, the J call TRBJ2-6, with D perhaps TRBD1 (6 bases). The germline V and J ends were trimmed by 3 bases and 4 bases, with 11 bases remaining between them. The germline CDR1 and CDR2 sequences are SGDLS and YYNGEE. The CDR3 contains 15 residues. The CDR3 coding sequence is TGTGCCAGCAGCGAACAGGGAGTGGGGGCCAACGTCCTGACTTTC. Protein: CASSEQGVGANVLTF.

This sequence joins TRBV5-4 and TRBJ2-1; 15 positions match TRBD2. Germline V gene lookup returns CDR1 SGHNT and CDR2 YYREEE (reference sequence). The CDR3 consists of 18 residues. V shed 4 bases, J shed 6 bases, and the junction held 11 bases outside the gene matches. The CDR3 region has the DNA TGTGCCAGCAGCCCTGGACTAGCGGGAGGGCTTCTCCCCAATGAGCAGTTCTTC. This encodes CASSPGLAGGLLPNEQFF.

The CDR3 is CASGWLAGNYNEQFF. The CDR3 DNA follows: TGTGCTAGTGGCTGGTTGGCCGGGAACTACAATGAGCAGTTCTTC. V is TRBV12-5 and J is TRBJ2-1; D is perhaps TRBD2 (5 bases). Trimming took 6 bases from V and 3 from J, leaving 15 bases between them. The CDR3 loop spans 15 amino acids. Germline V gene lookup returns CDR1 LGHNT and CDR2 FRNRAP.